The TCR beta chain under discussion was sequenced for a study of blood T cells in healthy people across ages. The germline V gene encodes CDR1 DFQATT and CDR2 SNEGSKA (reference sequence). The CDR3 loop spans 15 amino acids. The V segment lost 3 bases and the J segment 4 bases; nucleotides outside the gene matches: 5. A second PCR, run for roughly 7 to 11 cycles, used a sample-barcoded 5' primer plus a J-beta primer mix. Tags on each cDNA molecule came from a template-switch adaptor with 12 random nucleotides. MiXCR, applied by TCRdb to the 5' RACE reads, yields one record per CDR3 protein. The top ten hold 10% to 15% of the sample, which has fewer than 950,000 distinct CDR3 sequences, 35% to 40% seen once. Healthy Caucasian individuals from Russia aged about 6 to 95 were enrolled as donors. Each donor gave ten milliliters of peripheral blood.

The V gene is TRBV20-1, the J gene TRBJ2-3; TRBD1 aligns across 12 bases. This clonotype was obtained from a man aged 18-30 years in good health. Sequenced sample: blood. CDR3 loop: CSARRGQGAPDTQYF. The CDR3 region has the DNA TGCAGTGCTAGGCGGGGACAGGGGGCCCCAGATACGCAGTATTTT.